This TCR beta chain emerged from a study of blood T cells in healthy people across ages. Trimming shortened V by 2 bases and J by 7 bases, and 15 bases separated the two germline ends. Germline V CDR1 and CDR2: SGHTA, FQGNSA. This CDR3 comprises 14 residues. On this clonotype: As yet, its antigen is unknown.

Isolation yielded PBMCs, at least 6 million per sample, in every case. Primers used in a second PCR of about 7 to 12 cycles were a sample-barcoded 5' primer and a J-beta primer mix. Using its own MiXCR run on the 5' RACE reads, TCRdb lists one record per CDR3 protein. This table has some 290,000 distinct CDR3 sequences, roughly 26% appearing once. General observations from the study: PBMCs that were unsorted prevented a conclusive naive versus antigen-experienced comparison.

This clonotype was obtained from a woman in her 70s in good health. This chain joins TRBV7-2 and TRBJ2-7, with D perhaps matching TRBD2 (6 bases). The material sequenced was blood. The DNA of the CDR3 is TGTGCCAGCAGCTTAAGGGACTTTGGGGGGGAGCAGTACTTC. Translated: CASSLRDFGGEQYF.